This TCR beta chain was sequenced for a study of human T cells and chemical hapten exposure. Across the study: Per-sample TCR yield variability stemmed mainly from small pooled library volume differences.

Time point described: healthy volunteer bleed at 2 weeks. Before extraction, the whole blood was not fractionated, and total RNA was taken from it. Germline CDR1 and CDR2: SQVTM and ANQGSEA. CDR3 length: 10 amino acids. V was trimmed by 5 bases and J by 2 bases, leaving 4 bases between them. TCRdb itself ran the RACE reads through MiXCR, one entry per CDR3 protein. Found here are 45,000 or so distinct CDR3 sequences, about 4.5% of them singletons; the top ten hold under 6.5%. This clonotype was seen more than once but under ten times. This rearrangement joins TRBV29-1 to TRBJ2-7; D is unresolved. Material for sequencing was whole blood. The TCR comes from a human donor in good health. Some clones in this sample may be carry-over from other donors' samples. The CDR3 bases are TGCAGCGTTCTCCCCTACGAGCAGTACTTC. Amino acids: CSVLPYEQYF.